This TCR beta chain was captured in a study of T cell responses to AZD1222 COVID-19 vaccine. Study overall: Second doses that came at about 4 or about 12 weeks were put together.

General study findings and limits: Clonal diversity may have been underestimated, and the donors were mostly white British, with more females than males.

Generated by immunoSEQ multiplex PCR, the TCRdb table keeps only in-frame clones and is missing some. In the table there are roughly 140,000 clones, about 93% of which are singletons. In regard to this clone: The antigen remains unidentified.

The source material was peripheral blood, sampled on day 0 of AZD1222 vaccination. This clonotype was sampled from an adult in good health.

CDR3 in amino acids: CASSHLLGAGGNNEQFF. DNA for the CDR3: TGTGCCAGCAGCCACCTCCTGGGAGCGGGAGGGAACAATGAGCAGTTCTTC. The chain recombines TRBV3-1 (or the pseudogene TRBV3-2) with TRBJ2-1; 10 bases match TRBD2. The V gene's germline CDR1 is LGHDT and CDR2 YNNKEL (reference sequence). After removal of 3 bases from V and 5 bases from J, the junction contained 10 bases not matched to a gene. The CDR3 is made up of 17 amino acids.